A selection of T cell receptor beta chains follows, all from one sample in a study of control samples from healthy donors and cancer patients. Clones were read by immunoSEQ multiplex PCR, and TCRdb kept only the in-frame ones, dropping some. Seen here are 45,000 to 60,000 clones, roughly 94% observed once, and the top ten hold roughly 4%. The source material was blood. The origin of the receptors is a man aged 25 to 40 in good health. CDR3s include the opening cysteine and the closing phenylalanine or tryptophan. The D gene is left open where the match is weak. For some rows the clone size is stated as once, few or many, or as a class when expanded; others skip it.

TRBJ1-6 - TRBV6-5 - CASSYFYSYNSPLHF TGTGCCAGCAGTTACTTTTACTCCTATAATTCACCCCTCCACTTT
TRBJ2-1 - TRBV27 TRBD1 CASTMGQGAYNEQFF TGTGCCAGCACCATGGGACAGGGGGCGTACAATGAGCAGTTCTTC
TRBJ2-1 once TRBV28 - CASSFRNEQFF TGTGCCAGCAGTTTCCGCAATGAGCAGTTCTTC
TRBJ1-4 once TRBV7-9 - CASSPRQETNEKLFF TGTGCCAGCAGCCCGCGACAGGAAACTAATGAAAAACTGTTTTTT
TRBJ1-2 - TRBV4-3 - CASSQDPGSAYGYTF TGCGCCAGCAGCCAAGATCCCGGCAGCGCTTATGGCTACACCTTC
TRBJ1-1 large TRBV19 - CASKYSGELGTEAFF TGTGCCAGTAAATACTCGGGGGAACTTGGGACTGAAGCTTTCTTT
TRBJ2-7 - TRBV6-5 - CASNVGGRPYEQYF TGTGCCAGCAACGTGGGGGGACGGCCCTACGAGCAGTACTTC
TRBJ2-1 - TRBV4-3 TRBD2 CASSQVLAGANNEQFF TGCGCCAGCAGCCAAGTTCTAGCGGGGGCCAACAATGAGCAGTTCTTC
TRBJ2-7 - TRBV15 TRBD1 CATSIDRGYEQYF TGTGCCACCAGCATAGACAGGGGCTACGAGCAGTACTTC
TRBJ2-7 - TRBV3-1/TRBV3-2 - CASSQEGENPYEQYF TGTGCCAGCAGCCAAGAAGGGGAGAACCCCTACGAGCAGTACTTC
TRBJ1-2 - TRBV12-3/TRBV12-4 - CASSRLIEGYTF TGTGCCAGCAGCCGACTAATAGAGGGCTACACCTTC